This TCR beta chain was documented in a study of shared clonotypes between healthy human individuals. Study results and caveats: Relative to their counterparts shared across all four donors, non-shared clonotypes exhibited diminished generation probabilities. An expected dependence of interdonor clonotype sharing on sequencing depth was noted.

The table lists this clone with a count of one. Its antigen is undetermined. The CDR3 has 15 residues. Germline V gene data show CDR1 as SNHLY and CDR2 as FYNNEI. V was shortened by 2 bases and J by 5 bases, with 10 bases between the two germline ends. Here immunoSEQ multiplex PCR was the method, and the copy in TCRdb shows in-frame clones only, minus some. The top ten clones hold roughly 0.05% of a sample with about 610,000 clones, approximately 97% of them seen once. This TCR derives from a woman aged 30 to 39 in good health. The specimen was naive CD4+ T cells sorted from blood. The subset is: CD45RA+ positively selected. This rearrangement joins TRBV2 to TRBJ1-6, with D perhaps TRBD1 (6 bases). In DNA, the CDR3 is TGTGCCAGCAGTGAACAAGGACAGAATAATTCACCCCTCCACTTT. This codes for CASSEQGQNNSPLHF.